Below, one TCR beta chain is given with its context. The antigen is not known. In germline, CDR1 is MNHEY, CDR2 SVGAGI. The CDR3 consists of 14 residues. Trimming left V 2 bases short and J 5 bases short, with 12 bases between. The sample is drawn from a study of OX40 agonist ivuxolimab in advanced cancers. Study in general: While on treatment, patients had intravenous ivuxolimab at 0.01 to 10 mg/kg every 2 weeks. Participants, 82.7% male, averaged around 64 years of age, ranging from about 20 to 80.

Repertoires were generated with immunoSEQ multiplex PCR, while TCRdb's copy carries only in-frame clones and drops some. This table holds tens of thousands of clones, more than 75% found once. Study-wide results and caveats: Expanded clones belonging to CD8+ T cells outnumbered, on average, those of CD4+.

The TCR sequence derives from an adult with an advanced solid tumor such as melanoma, head and neck, liver or kidney cancer. The chain recombines TRBV6-5 with TRBJ1-1, with D perhaps TRBD1 (6 bases). The specimen was CD4+ or CD8+ T cells sorted from blood, collected in a trial of the OX40 agonist ivuxolimab. DNA for the CDR3: TGTGCCAGCAGTTACGGGGGCTACGGAACTGAAGCTTTCTTT. As protein: CASSYGGYGTEAFF.